This TCR beta chain appears in the sequencing data of a study of metastatic and nonmetastatic thyroid tumors. About the study: The authors compared repertoires across blood and tumor or nodule tissue from malignant and benign thyroid patients.

In the source study's methods: The study built a papillary thyroid cancer distant-metastasis classifier from CDR3 differences across clinicopathological groups. TCRdb re-called the PCR reads through MiXCR. TCRdb's processing, not the authors', yielded these V and J calls. This sample has some 12,000 clones; roughly a third occur once, and the top ten carry around 12%. No patient received treatment before thyroid surgery. In this sample, this clone turned up a few times. Its antigen is unidentified. Trimming pared 6 bases from V and 4 bases from J, leaving 13 bases between. CDR1 and CDR2 (germline): MDHEN, SYDVKM. This CDR3 spans 14 amino acids. Study-level points and caveats: In blood and tumor, TCR beta diversity was reportedly significantly higher in malignant thyroid tumors than in benign nodules.

Sample: tumor tissue. This chain connects TRBV28 to TRBJ1-5; no definite D call. The source of this sequence is a female donor with papillary thyroid cancer or a benign thyroid nodule (not recorded which). Some clones in this sample may be carry-over from other donors' samples. As DNA, the CDR3 is TGTGCCAGCAGCTATGGGAAGGGAAATCAGCCCCAGCATTTT. Translated, it gives CASSYGKGNQPQHF.